This TCR beta chain was sequenced during a study of T cell repertoires and HLA-DP antigens. Study at large: Versus self, one alloantigen differed at one groove amino acid, the other at about 10.

Germline CDR1 and CDR2: MRHNA and SNTAGT. Deletions cut 6 bases from V and 4 bases from J, with 15 bases between. The CDR3 covers 15 residues. As concerns this clone: Its antigen is as yet unknown.

Data came from immunoSEQ multiplex PCR; TCRdb stores just in-frame clones and leaves some out. The sample has about 73,000 clones; about 80% are singletons. The chain uses TRBV6-4 and TRBJ1-4, with D possibly TRBD1 on 6 matching bases. This receptor was identified in a man aged 55 to 70 in good health and CMV-seronegative. The sample comprised CD4+ T cells from PBMCs. DNA of the CDR3: TGTGCCAGCAGCCCCCCACAGGGACGTAATGAAAAACTGTTTTTT. This translates into CASSPPQGRNEKLFF.